This TCR beta chain derives from a study of cytomegalovirus exposure and HLA in healthy donors. Study-level results: Roughly even sequencing depth across donors was the assumption behind the presence/absence analyses.

In this sample, this clone turned up many times. Antigen unknown. Germline lookup yields CDR1 SNHLY and CDR2 FYNNEI. The CDR3 sequence is 14 residues long. Between the trimmed V and J ends, which lost 6 bases and 0 bases, there was a span of 10 bases. Primers: 60 Vbeta forward and 13 Jbeta reverse. Original handling: About 11 million of around 85 million unique TCR beta chains were shared, per a later count. Generated by immunoSEQ multiplex PCR, the TCRdb table keeps only in-frame clones and is missing some. That table is the source of V, J and clone size, and D and trimming were worked out from the DNA. The top ten clones hold roughly 3% of a sample with over 95,000 clones, approximately 80% of them seen once.

The TCR comes from a female donor in good health and CMV-seronegative. Source material: PBMCs. This chain connects TRBV2 to TRBJ2-3; D is ambiguous. CDR3 protein: CASRTPLSTDTQYF. In DNA form, the CDR3 reads TGTGCCAGCAGAACTCCCCTCAGCACAGATACGCAGTATTTT. Using reference TRBV2 and TRBJ2-3 for the parts outside the CDR3, the full variable domain is EPEVTQTPSHQVTQMGQEVILRCVPISNHLYFYWYRQILGQKVEFLVSFYNNEISEKSEIFDDQFSVERPDGSNFTLKIRSTKLEDSAMYFCASRTPLSTDTQYFGPGTRLTVL.